Presented here are 11 T cell receptor beta chains from one specimen sequenced in a study of T-cell memory formation after mild COVID-19. TCRdb re-called the 5' RACE reads with MiXCR, one entry per CDR3 protein. The data show roughly 480,000 distinct CDR3 sequences, nearly 25% seen once. The sample comprised PBMCs or a T cell subset sorted from them (not recorded which). All receptors come from an adult woman who had mild COVID-19 (a few samples of this study predate the infection). Cell type and time point are not known.

The chain uses TRBV20-1 and TRBJ1-1; 8 bases match TRBD1. The germline CDR1 and CDR2 sequences are DFQATT and SNEGSKA (reference sequence). The CDR3 extends over 17 amino acids. The V gene end was trimmed by 0 bases and the J gene end by 0 bases; junction bases not matched to a gene: 9. In nucleotides, the CDR3 is TGCAGTGCTAGAGATCCGGCAGGGGGCGTAATGAACACTGAAGCTTTCTTT. It yields the protein CSARDPAGGVMNTEAFF.

This sequence joins TRBV29-1 and TRBJ2-3; no clear D gene. The V end lost 4 bases, the J end lost 8 bases, and 13 bases lay between the germline ends. Germline values: CDR1 SQVTM, CDR2 ANQGSEA. The CDR3 length is 12 residues. Written as DNA, the CDR3 is TGCAGCGTTGGTACAGCGCGAGGTACGCAGTATTTT. Protein product: CSVGTARGTQYF.

The chain carries TRBV3-1 and TRBJ2-5; 8 bases match TRBD2. V dropped 1 base and J dropped 5; count of bases not matched to a gene: 0. The CDR3 is made up of 13 amino acids. Looked up from germline, CDR1 is LGHDT and CDR2 is YNNKEL (reference sequence). CDR3 nucleotides: TGTGCCAGCAGCCAAGCGGGGGGGGAGACCCAGTACTTC. Its protein is CASSQAGGETQYF.

The chain is built from TRBV10-3 and TRBJ1-2, with a possible D match to TRBD1 (5 bases). The germline gives CDR1 ENHRY, CDR2 SYGVKD. Trimming removed 4 bases from V and 7 bases from J, with 13 bases in between. This CDR3 has 13 residues. DNA of the CDR3: TGTGCCATCAGTGTAGGGGCAGGCTCTGGCTACACCTTC. It encodes CAISVGAGSGYTF.

The chain is built from TRBV12-3 or TRBV12-4 and TRBJ1-1, with a possible D match to TRBD1 (5 bases). The V end lost 7 bases, the J end lost 6 bases, and 21 bases lay between the germline ends. The CDR3 length is 15 residues. This CDR3 reads CASNNPAGGISEAFF. CDR3 DNA: TGTGCCAGCAATAATCCCGCGGGGGGGATCTCTGAAGCTTTCTTT.

This chain joins TRBV20-1 and TRBJ2-3; D is possibly TRBD2 (6 bases). Trimming removed 4 bases from V and 2 bases from J, with 16 bases in between. CDR1 and CDR2 from the germline V gene are DFQATT and SNEGSKA (reference sequence). This CDR3 is 15 amino acids long. The CDR3 nucleotides are TGCAGTGCTAAGGGACTCCAAGACGTCACAGATACGCAGTATTTT. Translated: CSAKGLQDVTDTQYF.

This clonotype was seen just once. One junction end does not reproduce the germline sequence, and a read error may be involved. The chain carries TRBV6-1 and TRBJ1-1; D is unclear. CDR3 length equals 14 residues. The germline gives CDR1 MNHNS, CDR2 SASEGT. CDR3: CASRALSMNTEDFF. CDR3 coding DNA: TGTGCCAGCAGAGCCCTGTCCATGAACACTGAAGATTTCTTT.

This clonotype was seen a handful of times. The V gene is TRBV7-9, the J gene TRBJ1-5; weak D call: TRBD1 (5 bases). Germline lookup yields CDR1 SEHNR and CDR2 FQNEAQ (reference sequence). The length of the CDR3 is 15 residues. Trimming pared 4 bases from V and 0 bases from J, leaving 10 bases between. CDR3 DNA sequence: TGTGCCAGCAGCTCGGACATCTTTAGCAATCAGCCCCAGCATTTT. Amino acids: CASSSDIFSNQPQHF.

This clonotype was observed once. This chain joins TRBV12-3 or TRBV12-4 and TRBJ1-5; 7 bases fit TRBD1. V was pared by 6 bases and J by 6 bases, with 11 bases of the junction left unmatched. The CDR3 runs to 15 residues. Here the CDR3 DNA reads TGTGCCAGCAGCCTGGACAGGTCCAGAAGTCAGCCCCAGCATTTT. It specifies CASSLDRSRSQPQHF.

The chain couples TRBV18 to TRBJ2-1; D is unclear. The germline gives CDR1 KGHSH, CDR2 LQKENI. The CDR3 has 15 residues. Trimming took off 3 bases at V and 8 bases at J, with 17 bases between the two ends. CDR3 in DNA: TGTGCCAGCTCACCTCGGGCAAAGGGCACCGATGAGCAGTTCTTC. It yields the protein CASSPRAKGTDEQFF.

V usage is TRBV11-2 and J usage is TRBJ2-3, with TRBD2 as a possible D gene (5 bases). Trimming took 5 bases from V and 0 from J, leaving 12 bases between them. This CDR3 comprises 15 residues. Germline V gene sequence: CDR1 SGHAT, CDR2 FQNNGV. In DNA form, the CDR3 reads TGTGCCAGCAGCCCTAGCAGTGCTAGCACAGATACGCAGTATTTT. Its protein product is CASSPSSASTDTQYF.